These 26 T cell receptor beta chains came from one sample sequenced in a study of shared clonotypes between healthy human individuals. Sequenced by immunoSEQ multiplex PCR; TCRdb stores in-frame clones only, minus some. The sample gives 650,000 to 700,000 clones, roughly 87% of which show up once; approximately 35% is in the top ten. Sample: memory CD8+ T cells from PBMCs. Subset noted: CD45RO+ cells pooled with CCR7-negative TemRA cells. The receptors were sampled from a man younger than 30 in good health. Some clones in this sample may be carry-over from other donors' samples.

The rearrangement joins TRBV28 to TRBJ2-2, with D uncertain. The germline CDR1 and CDR2 sequences are MDHEN and SYDVKM. The CDR3 length is 13 residues. With 3 bases removed from V and 6 bases from J, the gap between germline ends came to 8 bases. The CDR3 DNA sequence: TGTGCCAGCAGTTTCGACAATCCCGGGGAGCTGTTTTTT. Residues: CASSFDNPGELFF. The entire variable domain, with the rest obtained from reference TRBV28 and TRBJ2-2, is as follows: DVKVTQSSRYLVKRTGEKVFLECVQDMDHENMFWYRQDPGLGLRLIYFSYDVKMKEKGDIPEGYSVSREKKERFSLILESASTNQTSMYLCASSFDNPGELFFGEGSRLTVL.

This clone was observed once. The chain uses TRBV27 and TRBJ2-7, with 7 nucleotides matching TRBD1. The trim removed 5 bases at V and 3 bases at J, leaving 10 bases unmatched. The CDR3 has 15 amino acids. The germline CDR1 and CDR2 sequences are MNHEY and SMNVEV (reference sequence). CDR3 DNA sequence: TGTGCCAGCAGTCAGAGACAGGGTGGAGGCTACGAGCAGTACTTC. It is translated as CASSQRQGGGYEQYF.

The chain joins TRBV19 to TRBJ2-7; 8 nucleotides align to TRBD1. The length of the CDR3 is 15 residues. The germline CDR1 and CDR2 sequences are LNHDA and SQIVND (reference sequence). V was clipped by 4 bases and J by 3 bases; unmatched bases: 8. The CDR3 DNA sequence: TGTGCCAGTAGTAGCGGGACGGGACAGGACTACGAGCAGTACTTC. It codes for CASSSGTGQDYEQYF.

The chain employs TRBV30 and TRBJ2-7; either TRBD1 or TRBD2 may fit D (6 bases each). Looked up from germline, CDR1 is GTSNPN and CDR2 is SVGIG (reference sequence). The CDR3 covers 14 residues. V was clipped by 1 base and J by 2 bases, with 12 bases between them. The CDR3 sequence is CAWSEGGGTYEQYF. The CDR3 coding sequence is TGTGCCTGGAGTGAGGGGGGAGGAACCTACGAGCAGTACTTC.

The gene calls are TRBV5-1 and TRBJ2-7, with 8 bases fitting TRBD1. The CDR3 consists of 13 residues. Trimming took 5 bases from V and 5 from J; bases not matched to a gene: 6. Looked up from germline, CDR1 is SGHRS and CDR2 is YFSETQ. CDR3 region: CASRGGQGNEQYF. CDR3 bases: TGCGCCAGCAGGGGTGGACAGGGCAACGAGCAGTACTTC.

The chain has TRBV27 and TRBJ2-3, with D possibly being TRBD1 or TRBD2 (5 bases each). V was shortened by 0 bases and J by 2 bases, with 12 bases between the two germline ends. CDR3 length: 16 amino acids. Germline values: CDR1 MNHEY, CDR2 SMNVEV (reference sequence). The DNA of the CDR3 is TGTGCCAGCAGTTTATCGATTCAGGGAGACACAGATACGCAGTATTTT. Protein sequence: CASSLSIQGDTDTQYF.

V is TRBV27 and J is TRBJ1-1; no firm D call. V lost 5 bases, J lost 7 bases, and 14 bases lay in between. The CDR3 is 13 residues long. Germline V gene lookup returns CDR1 MNHEY and CDR2 SMNVEV (reference sequence). The CDR3 region has the DNA TGTGCCAGCAGTGTGGACGGGGTTTTTGAAGCTTTCTTT. Translated: CASSVDGVFEAFF.

This chain uses TRBV29-1 with TRBJ2-3; 8 positions agree with TRBD2. Germline V gives CDR1 SQVTM, CDR2 ANQGSEA. The CDR3 is 14 residues long. Trimming took 4 bases from V and 0 from J; bases not matched to a gene: 3. The chain's CDR3 is CSVGASGSTDTQYF. CDR3 DNA sequence: TGCAGCGTTGGTGCTAGCGGGAGCACAGATACGCAGTATTTT.

This clone was recorded once. The V call is TRBV13, the J call TRBJ2-7, with D hard to call. Germline CDR1 and CDR2: PRHDT and FYEKMQ (reference sequence). Trimming shortened V by 2 bases and J by 0 bases, and 17 bases separated the two germline ends. The length of the CDR3 is 17 residues. The CDR3 spells CASSLFGYLNSSYEQYF. Here the CDR3 DNA reads TGTGCCAGCAGCTTATTTGGGTACCTTAACAGCTCCTACGAGCAGTACTTC. Filled out from reference TRBV13 and TRBJ2-7, the complete variable domain reads AAGVIQSPRHLIKEKRETATLKCYPIPRHDTVYWYQQGPGQDPQFLISFYEKMQSDKGSIPDRFSAQQFSDYHSELNMSSLELGDSALYFCASSLFGYLNSSYEQYFGPGTRLTVT.

This rearrangement joins TRBV11-3 to TRBJ2-1; maybe TRBD2 (6 bases). Germline V gene data show CDR1 as SGHNT and CDR2 as YENEEA. CDR3 length: 13 amino acids. The V end lost 8 bases, the J end lost 7 bases, and 15 bases lay between the germline ends. The CDR3 loop is CASGSLEGNEQFF. The CDR3 bases are TGTGCCAGCGGCTCGCTGGAGGGGAATGAGCAGTTCTTC. Full variable domain (outside the CDR3, taken from reference TRBV11-3 and TRBJ2-1): EAGVVQSPRYKIIEKKQPVAFWCNPISGHNTLYWYLQNLGQGPELLIRYENEEAVDDSQLPKDRFSAERLKGVDSTLKIQPAELGDSAVYLCASGSLEGNEQFFGPGTRLTVL.

J is TRBJ1-5 and V is TRBV27; D gene uncertain. Germline V gene data show CDR1 as MNHEY and CDR2 as SMNVEV (reference sequence). V was shortened by 2 bases and J by 1 base, with 9 bases between the two germline ends. The CDR3 sequence is 15 residues long. The CDR3: CASSLMGGSNQPQHF. In DNA form, the CDR3 reads TGTGCCAGCAGTTTAATGGGAGGGAGCAATCAGCCCCAGCATTTT.

This clone was detected once. This sequence joins TRBV7-9 and TRBJ2-1; the match to TRBD1 covers 8 bases. The CDR3 extends over 15 amino acids. Germline assignment: CDR1 SEHNR and CDR2 FQNEAQ (reference sequence). Losses at the gene ends were 5 bases for V and 4 bases for J; bases not matched to a gene: 7. This CDR3 reads CASSPGQGPYNEQFF. The CDR3 DNA is TGTGCCAGCAGCCCAGGACAGGGACCTTACAATGAGCAGTTCTTC. The full variable domain, its missing parts supplied by reference TRBV7-9 and TRBJ2-1, is DTGVSQNPRHKITKRGQNVTFRCDPISEHNRLYWYRQTLGQGPEFLTYFQNEAQLEKSRLLSDRFSAERPKGSFSTLEIQRTEQGDSAMYLCASSPGQGPYNEQFFGPGTRLTVL.

The chain has TRBV5-8 and TRBJ2-7, with a possible D match to TRBD1 (6 bases). The CDR3 runs 17 residues. CDR1 and CDR2 (germline): SGHTS, YDEGEE. V lost 0 bases, J lost 7 bases, and 23 bases lay in between. Here the CDR3 DNA reads TGTGCCAGCAGCTTGGCGGGCGCGCGACAGGCCCGGTTGGAGCAGTACTTC. Protein product: CASSLAGARQARLEQYF.

The chain has TRBV9 and TRBJ2-6; 9 bases are a match to TRBD1. CDR1 SGDLS and CDR2 YYNGEE come from the germline V gene. The CDR3 loop spans 18 amino acids. Trimming took 3 bases from V and 4 from J; bases not matched to a gene: 11. CDR3 sequence reads: CASSATRDRVEGANVLTF. Written as DNA, the CDR3 is TGTGCCAGCAGCGCAACCCGGGACAGGGTAGAAGGGGCCAACGTCCTGACTTTC.

Concerning this clone: Compared with germline, one end of the junction differs, possibly owing to a read error. The V call is TRBV7-9, the J call TRBJ2-1, with 9 bases fitting TRBD2. The germline CDR1 and CDR2 sequences are SEHNR and FQNEAQ (reference sequence). CDR3 length equals 15 residues. The CDR3 is CASSIAGVSYNEQFF. As DNA, the CDR3 is TGTGCCAGCAGCATAGCGGGAGTCTCCTACAATGAGCAGTTCTTC.

This chain connects TRBV19 to TRBJ2-2; maybe TRBD1 (6 bases). CDR1 is LNHDA and CDR2 is SQIVND in the germline V gene (reference sequence). Trimming took off 7 bases at V and 6 bases at J, with 18 bases between the two ends. The CDR3 totals 15 residues. The CDR3, as DNA: TGTGCCAGTAATAATGCCGACAGGCCCCCCGGGGAGCTGTTTTTT. Protein product: CASNNADRPPGELFF.

The V gene is TRBV27, the J gene TRBJ2-3; possible D gene TRBD2, 5 bases. Germline V lookup: CDR1 MNHEY, CDR2 SMNVEV (reference sequence). The CDR3 is made up of 11 amino acids. Trimming removed 8 bases at V and 5 bases at J, with 8 bases between. In DNA, the CDR3 is TGTGCCAGCCGGGCGGGAGATACGCAGTATTTT. Its translation: CASRAGDTQYF.

V usage is TRBV28 and J usage is TRBJ2-7; D is perhaps TRBD1 or TRBD2 (5 bases each). The CDR3 contains 14 residues. V was trimmed by 6 bases and J by 4 bases, leaving 16 bases between them. The germline V gene encodes CDR1 MDHEN and CDR2 SYDVKM. The CDR3 sequence: CASSNSGRLYEQYF. The CDR3 region has the DNA TGTGCCAGCAGCAACTCGGGACGGCTATACGAGCAGTACTTC.

This clone appeared many times. The rearrangement joins TRBV28 to TRBJ1-5; D is undetermined. CDR1 is MDHEN and CDR2 is SYDVKM in the germline V gene. V shed 3 bases and J shed 6 bases, with 9 bases lying between them. The CDR3 covers 13 residues. The CDR3 sequence: CASSFSWVQPQHF. The CDR3 DNA follows: TGTGCCAGCAGTTTCTCGTGGGTTCAGCCCCAGCATTTT.

V gene TRBV16 combines with J gene TRBJ2-3, with a tentative D call TRBD2 (6 bases). The CDR3 totals 17 residues. The germline V and J ends were trimmed by 3 bases and 4 bases, with 20 bases remaining between them. CDR1 and CDR2 (germline): KGHSY, FQNENV. The CDR3 DNA follows: TGTGCCAGCAGCCACCCAGAATCAGCGGGTGACTCAGATACGCAGTATTTT. This gives the protein CASSHPESAGDSDTQYF.

Of note for this clone: This same CDR3 is encoded by further DNA sequences in the sample. The chain is built from TRBV4-1 and TRBJ1-1; unclear D gene. CDR3 length equals 12 residues. Germline V gene data show CDR1 as MGHRA and CDR2 as YSYEKL. Between the trimmed V and J ends, which lost 3 bases and 5 bases, there was a span of 7 bases. The CDR3 loop is CASSQSGTEAFF. CDR3 bases: TGCGCCAGCAGCCAGTCGGGAACTGAAGCTTTCTTT.

The chain joins TRBV9 to TRBJ2-3, with TRBD1 matching 11 bases. The V gene end was trimmed by 7 bases and the J gene end by 3 bases; junction bases not matched to a gene: 4. Germline CDR1 and CDR2: SGDLS and YYNGEE. The CDR3 sequence is 14 residues long. The CDR3 loop is CASGQGAPTDTQYF. The CDR3 DNA sequence: TGTGCCAGCGGACAGGGGGCGCCAACAGATACGCAGTATTTT.

With regard to this clone: Other DNA sequences in the sample encode the same CDR3. V is TRBV6-5 and J is TRBJ2-2; tentatively, D is TRBD2 (6 bases). Trimming stripped 1 base from V and 5 bases from J, with 8 bases between. The CDR3 consists of 14 residues. CDR1 and CDR2 from the germline V gene are MNHEY and SVGAGI. The CDR3: CASSYFRGTGELFF. In DNA, the CDR3 is TGTGCCAGCAGTTACTTCCGGGGGACCGGGGAGCTGTTTTTT.

The CDR3 spells CASSPGTSGGYEQYF. The DNA for the CDR3 is TGTGCCAGCAGCCCAGGGACTAGCGGGGGTTACGAGCAGTACTTC. V gene TRBV4-2 combines with J gene TRBJ2-7, with 14 bases lining up with TRBD2. The V gene's germline CDR1 is LGHNA and CDR2 YNFKEQ. The trim removed 4 bases at V and 4 bases at J, leaving 3 bases unmatched. The CDR3 is 15 amino acids.

The chain employs TRBV6-5 and TRBJ1-2, with 9 bases matching TRBD1. Germline assignment: CDR1 MNHEY and CDR2 SVGAGI. The J segment lost 3 bases and the V segment lost 2 bases, leaving 1 base of the junction unmatched. CDR3 length equals 14 residues. CDR3 in DNA: TGTGCCAGCAGTTACCGGACAGGGGACTATGGCTACACCTTC. Encoded protein: CASSYRTGDYGYTF.

In regard to this clone: Other DNA sequences in the sample encode the same CDR3. V is TRBV7-9 and J is TRBJ2-7; D gene unclear. CDR3 size: 12 residues. The germline V and J ends were trimmed by 1 base and 5 bases, with 6 bases remaining between them. In germline, CDR1 is SEHNR, CDR2 FQNEAQ (reference sequence). CDR3: CASSLGTNEQYF. CDR3 DNA sequence: TGTGCCAGCAGCTTAGGTACGAACGAGCAGTACTTC.